This T cell receptor beta chain comes out of a study of T cell repertoires in cytomegalovirus infection (dated by TCRdb to 2018 to 2020). With regard to the full study: Recently identified HLA-C-restricted CMV epitopes, whose presentation resists viral immunomodulation, were targeted by peptide stimulations together with well-studied HLA-B-restricted epitopes. Donor HLA type was relevant to the analysis, as public TCR beta signatures indicated carriage of CMV infection together with the matching HLA type.

Here is what the overall study found, with its caveats: In both this cohort and an independent cohort of more than 350 donors, the cumulative frequency of public TCR beta family members distinguished carriers of CMV infection plus the relevant HLA type. The ex vivo response was dominated by HLA-C-restricted CMV-specific TCR beta clonotypes, which also provided the single most frequent clonotype in two of eight donors.

The meaning of the sample's treatment or condition label: in vitro stimulation with specific CMV peptide epitopes to enrich CMV-specific T cells. This sample was sequenced with an Illumina HiSeq 1500. The public reads were reanalyzed by TCRdb: fastp trimming at Q25, MiXCR alignment, in-frame beta chains only. Rows with one shared CDR3 protein collapse into an entry with the most common genes and DNA. Here the sample has roughly 68,000 distinct CDR3 sequences; roughly a fifth occur a single time. The top ten constitute over 60% of the sample. V is clipped by 6 bases and J by 4 bases, and the sequence between their germline boundaries is 15 bases long. Reading the germline V gene gives CDR1 SGHTA and CDR2 FQGNSA. The CDR3 runs 15 amino acids, cysteine and phenylalanine included. The DNA shown is the 45-base CDR3, in frame from base 1. This clonotype came up a few times. What antigen it recognizes has not been identified. Base-call qualities are not available, and no considerably larger clone is one nucleotide away.

This material consisted of CD8+ T cells from cultured PBMCs, taken from culture after CMV antigen stimulation. Recombination connected TRBV7-2 to TRBJ1-4; TRBD1 might be the D gene, on 5 matching bases. This receptor was obtained from a human donor in good health (CMV status not recorded). Some clones in this sample may be carry-over from other donors' samples. The CDR3 protein sequence reads: CASSFGTGDNEKLFF. The DNA sequence reads TGTGCCAGCAGTTTCGGGACGGGCGATAATGAAAAACTGTTTTTT.